The 24 T cell receptor beta chains below all came from one sample that was sequenced in a study of spatial heterogeneity in lung cancer. TCRdb re-derived calls from the 5' RACE reads in MiXCR, one entry per CDR3 protein. The sample consists of approximately 82,000 distinct CDR3 sequences, over 10% of them appearing once. Time point denoted: sample taken at primary tumor resection. Whole RNA came from tumor, nontumor lung or frozen PBMC and was sequenced without being sorted. This specimen consisted of PBMCs, obtained at surgery. All receptors derive from a male donor with early-stage non-small cell lung cancer.

The sample holds a few counts of this clonotype. The rearrangement joins TRBV20-1 to TRBJ2-3, with 8 nucleotides matching TRBD2. The junction had 10 bases not matched to a gene; V was cut back by 6 bases and J by 5 bases. The CDR3 contains 14 residues. Germline-derived CDR1 and CDR2 are DFQATT and SNEGSKA (reference sequence). The CDR3 spells CSAPHPGGRDTQYF. CDR3 DNA sequence: TGCAGTGCCCCCCACCCGGGAGGGCGAGATACGCAGTATTTT.

The chain employs TRBV19 and TRBJ2-7; D might be TRBD2 (5 bases). Deletions cut 6 bases from V and 4 bases from J, with 10 bases between. This CDR3 has 12 amino acids. CDR1 is LNHDA, CDR2 SQIVND, per germline (reference sequence). CDR3 protein: CASSRDLYEQYF. The CDR3 nucleotides are TGTGCCAGTAGCCGGGATCTTTACGAGCAGTACTTC.

This clonotype was recorded a few times. This chain connects TRBV30 to TRBJ2-5, with D unclear. This CDR3 region has 13 residues. V lost 1 base to trimming and J lost 0 bases, with 6 bases between them. Germline V gene sequence: CDR1 GTSNPN, CDR2 SVGIG (reference sequence). This CDR3 reads CAWSAGHQETQYF. CDR3 in DNA: TGTGCCTGGAGTGCGGGTCACCAAGAGACCCAGTACTTC.

This chain connects TRBV10-3 to TRBJ1-1; the D gene is possibly TRBD1 (5 bases). Germline V CDR1 and CDR2: ENHRY, SYGVKD. V was shortened by 4 bases and J by 5 bases, with 8 bases between the two germline ends. The CDR3 loop spans 12 amino acids. CDR3 amino acids: CAISGGGTEAFF. The CDR3 DNA reads as TGTGCCATCAGTGGGGGCGGGACTGAAGCTTTCTTT.

This chain joins TRBV19 and TRBJ2-7; 10 nucleotides line up with TRBD2. Germline V CDR1 and CDR2: LNHDA, SQIVND (reference sequence). This CDR3 comprises 15 residues. The ends lost 5 bases at V and 2 bases at J; junction bases unmatched: 6. CDR3 sequence (DNA): TGTGCCAGTAGTTCCTGGACTAGCGGTCCCTACGAGCAGTACTTC. Translation gives CASSSWTSGPYEQYF.

This clonotype occurred a few times. This chain connects TRBV27 to TRBJ2-7; 8 bases match TRBD1. The V segment lost 7 bases and the J segment 7 bases; nucleotides outside the gene matches: 9. The CDR3 is 13 amino acids. Germline CDR1 MNHEY, CDR2 SMNVEV (reference sequence). The CDR3 is CASTQLGQGEQYF. The CDR3 DNA reads as TGTGCCAGCACTCAGTTAGGACAGGGAGAGCAGTACTTC.

This clonotype has a count of ten or more. The J gene is TRBJ2-5, the V gene TRBV29-1; D gene ambiguous. This CDR3 region has 10 residues. V gave up 4 bases and J gave up 5 bases, with 5 bases separating them. The germline V gene encodes CDR1 SQVTM and CDR2 ANQGSEA. The chain's CDR3 is CSVAGETQYF. CDR3 DNA: TGCAGCGTTGCTGGGGAGACCCAGTACTTC.

In this sample, this clonotype turned up many times. The V call is TRBV3-1, the J call TRBJ1-6; 8 bases agree with TRBD1. Germline V gene sequence: CDR1 LGHDT, CDR2 YNNKEL (reference sequence). V gave up 6 bases and J gave up 9 bases; unmatched junction bases: 4. The CDR3 loop spans 13 amino acids. CDR3 DNA: TGTGCCAGCAGGAGGACAGGGAGTTCACCCCTCCACTTT. Its protein product is CASRRTGSSPLHF. The full variable domain, rest sourced from reference TRBV3-1 and TRBJ1-6, is DTAVSQTPKYLVTQMGNDKSIKCEQNLGHDTMYWYKQDSKKFLKIMFSYNNKELIINETVPNRFSPKSPDKAHLNLHINSLELGDSAVYFCASRRTGSSPLHFGNGTRLTVT.

This clonotype was observed a handful of times. The chain is built from TRBV5-6 and TRBJ2-7; perhaps TRBD2 as D (6 bases). The germline gives CDR1 SGHDT, CDR2 YYEEEE. The ends were cut back, 0 bases at V and 6 bases at J, with 10 bases in the middle. CDR3 length equals 13 residues. CDR3 bases: TGTGCCAGCAGCTTGGATGAGGGAGGCGAGCAGTACTTC. This codes for CASSLDEGGEQYF.

The genes are TRBV29-1 and TRBJ2-2; D might be TRBD1 (5 bases). Germline CDR1 is SQVTM and CDR2 is ANQGSEA. Trimming pared 6 bases from V and 6 bases from J, leaving 11 bases between. This CDR3 spans 12 amino acids. This chain's CDR3 is CSVLPTAGELFF. The CDR3, as DNA: TGCAGCGTCCTCCCGACAGCCGGGGAGCTGTTTTTT.

This chain joins TRBV4-2 and TRBJ2-1, with no clear D. Germline assignment: CDR1 LGHNA and CDR2 YNFKEQ. The V end was cut by 0 bases, the J end by 10 bases, with 13 bases between. The CDR3 runs to 14 residues. The CDR3 DNA is TGTGCCAGCAGCCAAGATCATACGGGTGGGGAGCAGTTCTTC. Amino acid sequence: CASSQDHTGGEQFF.

The chain combines TRBV6-4 with TRBJ2-5; no definite D call. The V and J ends lost 0 bases and 2 bases respectively, with 7 bases between them. In germline, CDR1 is MRHNA, CDR2 SNTAGT. The CDR3 contains 14 residues. CDR3 region: CASSDSRRQETQYF. As DNA, the CDR3 is TGTGCCAGCAGTGACTCCAGAAGGCAAGAGACCCAGTACTTC.

The CDR3 sequence: CASRETGASYNEQFF. CDR3 in DNA: TGTGCCAGCAGGGAAACAGGGGCCAGCTACAATGAGCAGTTCTTC. The gene calls are TRBV12-3 or TRBV12-4 and TRBJ2-1, with 7 bases lining up with TRBD1. V trimming: 6 bases; J trimming: 3 bases; junction bases outside the gene matches: 8. This CDR3 spans 15 amino acids.

Worth noting for this clonotype: A read error may account for a junction end that differs from germline. The chain carries TRBV10-3 and TRBJ1-1, with D possibly matching TRBD1 (6 bases). The CDR3 spans 14 residues. Germline CDR1 is ENHRY and CDR2 is SYGVKD. The CDR3 DNA is TGTGTCATCAGTGAGAGTGGAGGGGGCACTGAAGCTTTCTTT. Translation gives CVISESGGGTEAFF.

This clonotype was seen more than once but under ten times. The gene calls are TRBV11-2 and TRBJ2-1; 7 nucleotides match TRBD1. This CDR3 has 14 residues. Looked up from germline, CDR1 is SGHAT and CDR2 is FQNNGV. The V segment lost 5 bases and the J segment 3 bases; nucleotides outside the gene matches: 4. The CDR3 loop reads CASSPGQNYNEQFF. The CDR3 nucleotides are TGTGCCAGCAGCCCGGGACAGAACTACAATGAGCAGTTCTTC.

This sequence joins TRBV20-1 and TRBJ2-7; 7 bases fit TRBD2. Trimming cost V 0 bases and J 5 bases; bases outside gene matches: 10. Germline-derived CDR1 and CDR2 are DFQATT and SNEGSKA (reference sequence). This CDR3 contains 15 residues. The chain's CDR3 is CSARDGGAGLHEQYF. CDR3 in DNA: TGCAGTGCTAGAGATGGTGGGGCGGGACTACACGAGCAGTACTTC.

This CDR3 reads CASSPHGQTETQYF. The CDR3, as DNA: TGTGCCAGCAGCCCCCATGGCCAGACAGAGACCCAGTACTTC. The chain combines TRBV3-1 with TRBJ2-5; no firm D call. The V and J ends lost 4 bases and 4 bases respectively, with 13 bases between them. This CDR3 has 14 amino acids. Germline lookup yields CDR1 LGHDT and CDR2 YNNKEL (reference sequence).

The CDR3 nucleotides are TGCGCCAGCAGCCAAGATATAGGAAGAGTGAACACTGAAGCTTTCTTT. Translated, it gives CASSQDIGRVNTEAFF. The rearrangement uses TRBV4-1 and TRBJ1-1; the D is unclear. The V gene's germline CDR1 is MGHRA and CDR2 YSYEKL. The CDR3 runs 16 residues. Trimming removed 0 bases from V and 0 bases from J, with 11 bases in between.

The J gene is TRBJ2-1, the V gene TRBV18; 10 nucleotides line up with TRBD1. Germline values: CDR1 KGHSH, CDR2 LQKENI. The CDR3 totals 14 residues. J was trimmed by 6 bases and V by 6 bases; bases with no gene match: 5. This CDR3 is CASSSDRGPNEQFF. CDR3 nucleotides: TGTGCCAGCTCCTCAGACAGGGGGCCCAATGAGCAGTTCTTC.

The sample holds a few counts of this clonotype. V usage is TRBV5-1 and J usage is TRBJ1-5; D remains unclear. V was pared by 4 bases and J by 1 base, with 15 bases between. Germline values: CDR1 SGHRS, CDR2 YFSETQ. There are 16 residues in the CDR3. The DNA for the CDR3 is TGCGCCAGCAGCCAAGGTCCCCTGGGCAGCAATCAGCCCCAGCATTTT. It yields the protein CASSQGPLGSNQPQHF.

The chain couples TRBV12-3 or TRBV12-4 to TRBJ2-7; D gene ambiguous. V was cut by 5 bases and J by 3 bases, with 11 bases left in between. CDR3 size: 13 residues. The CDR3 DNA reads as TGTGCCAGCAGTCCGGACGGAGACTACGAGCAGTACTTC. Translating gives CASSPDGDYEQYF.

The V and J genes are TRBV10-3 and TRBJ2-2; D could derive from TRBD1 or TRBD2 (6 bases each). V was pared by 11 bases and J by 3 bases, with 16 bases between. This CDR3 contains 14 residues. CDR1 and CDR2 from the germline V gene are ENHRY and SYGVKD. The CDR3 sequence is CAGGGGLDTGELFF. The CDR3 nucleotides read TGTGCCGGTGGAGGGGGTCTGGACACCGGGGAGCTGTTTTTT.

This chain uses TRBV3-1 with TRBJ2-7; 7 bases agree with TRBD2. CDR1 and CDR2 from the germline V gene are LGHDT and YNNKEL (reference sequence). This CDR3 is 14 amino acids long. The V and J ends lost 1 base and 2 bases, in that order; junction bases with no gene match: 2. The CDR3 DNA reads TGTGCCAGCAGCCAAGTCGGGACTACCTACGAGCAGTACTTC. This translates into CASSQVGTTYEQYF.

This clonotype was seen a handful of times. The CDR3 DNA reads TGTGCCAGCAGCCAAGTTCCTCCAACTAATGAAAAACTGTTTTTT. Its protein is CASSQVPPTNEKLFF. This chain connects TRBV3-1 to TRBJ1-4; no clear D. Trimming took 1 base from V and 0 from J, leaving 6 bases between them. The CDR3 loop spans 15 amino acids. Germline V gives CDR1 LGHDT, CDR2 YNNKEL (reference sequence). Complete variable domain (other parts from reference TRBV3-1 and TRBJ1-4): DTAVSQTPKYLVTQMGNDKSIKCEQNLGHDTMYWYKQDSKKFLKIMFSYNNKELIINETVPNRFSPKSPDKAHLNLHINSLELGDSAVYFCASSQVPPTNEKLFFGSGTQLSVL.